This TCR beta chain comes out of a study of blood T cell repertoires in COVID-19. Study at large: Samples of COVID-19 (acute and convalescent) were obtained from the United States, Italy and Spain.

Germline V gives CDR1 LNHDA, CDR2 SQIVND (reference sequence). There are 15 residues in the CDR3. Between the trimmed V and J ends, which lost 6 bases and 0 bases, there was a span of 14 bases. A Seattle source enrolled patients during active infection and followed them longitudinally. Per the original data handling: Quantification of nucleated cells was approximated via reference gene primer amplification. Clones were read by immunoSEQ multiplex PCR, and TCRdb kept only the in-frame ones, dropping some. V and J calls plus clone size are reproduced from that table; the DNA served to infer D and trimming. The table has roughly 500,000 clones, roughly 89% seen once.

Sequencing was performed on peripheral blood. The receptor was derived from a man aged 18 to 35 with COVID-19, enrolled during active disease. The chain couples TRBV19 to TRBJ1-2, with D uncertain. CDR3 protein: CASRPRAGANYGYTF. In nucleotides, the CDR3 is TGTGCCAGTAGGCCGCGGGCGGGAGCTAACTATGGCTACACCTTC.